A single sample gave rise to the 16 T cell receptor beta chains below, sequenced in a study of T cells in Graves' hyperthyroidism and ophthalmopathy. RNA transcripts provided the source from which TCR beta CDR3 regions were amplified. The TCR CDR3 was amplified in a first-round RT-PCR using the HTBI primer set. TCRdb independently ran MiXCR on the multiplex PCR reads; one entry per CDR3 protein. The sample has a few hundred thousand distinct CDR3 sequences; roughly 25% are singletons. Material for sequencing was blood. The receptors originated from a man over 45 with Graves' hyperthyroidism.

This clonotype was detected many times. The CDR3 is CASSWLAGIGNEQFF. DNA of the CDR3: TGTGCCAGCAGTTGGCTAGCGGGAATAGGCAATGAGCAGTTCTTC. The V and J genes are TRBV28 and TRBJ2-1, with TRBD2 identical over 9 bases. The CDR3 is made up of 15 amino acids. Trimming at V came to 4 bases and at J to 6 bases, leaving 7 bases not matched to a gene. Per germline, CDR1 MDHEN and CDR2 SYDVKM.

In this sample, this clonotype turned up a few times. The V gene is TRBV7-9, the J gene TRBJ2-2, with D possibly TRBD2 on 5 matching bases. CDR1 and CDR2 (germline): SEHNR, FQNEAQ (reference sequence). V lost 5 bases, J lost 6 bases, and 10 bases lay in between. The CDR3 consists of 13 residues. CDR3 sequence: CASSQGLAGELFF. CDR3 in DNA: TGTGCCAGCAGCCAAGGACTGGCCGGGGAGCTGTTTTTT.

This clonotype was seen once. The rearrangement links TRBV29-1 to TRBJ2-5, with D perhaps TRBD1 or TRBD2 (5 bases each). The CDR3 spans 14 residues. Germline V lookup: CDR1 SQVTM, CDR2 ANQGSEA. Trimming left V 0 bases short and J 7 bases short, with 15 bases between. The CDR3 here is CSVEEGSAQGTQYF. The CDR3 bases are TGCAGCGTTGAAGAAGGGAGCGCCCAGGGGACCCAGTACTTC.

Note on this clonotype: At one of its ends the junction is not consistent with the germline gene, which may arise from a read error. V usage is TRBV6-1 and J usage is TRBJ2-7, with D perhaps assigned TRBD1 or TRBD2 (7 bases each). The germline gives CDR1 MNHNS, CDR2 SASEGT. This CDR3 is 18 amino acids long. Here the CDR3 reads CASSEAPRGGAGNYGQYF. CDR3 bases: TGTGCCAGCAGTGAAGCCCCCAGGGGGGGGGCGGGAAACTACGGGCAGTACTTC.

The chain links TRBV11-2 to TRBJ2-1; unclear D gene. The germline CDR1 and CDR2 sequences are SGHAT and FQNNGV. This CDR3 is built from 12 residues. The germline V and J ends were trimmed by 4 bases and 6 bases, with 7 bases remaining between them. CDR3 amino acids: CASSYNLNEQFF. CDR3 coding DNA: TGTGCCAGCAGCTATAATCTCAATGAGCAGTTCTTC.

In this sample, this clonotype turned up many times. The chain carries TRBV7-3 and TRBJ2-7; a weak D match, TRBD2 (6 bases). Germline loops: CDR1 SGHTA, CDR2 FQGTGA. The V end lost 2 bases, the J end lost 3 bases, and 11 bases lay between the germline ends. The CDR3 consists of 14 residues. The DNA of the CDR3 is TGTGCCAGCAGCTTATTCGGGGGAAACTACGAGCAGTACTTC. Translation gives CASSLFGGNYEQYF.

V and J are TRBV29-1 and TRBJ1-5, with a tentative D call TRBD1 (5 bases). Germline values: CDR1 SQVTM, CDR2 ANQGSEA. The ends were cut back, 7 bases at V and 0 bases at J, with 10 bases in the middle. There are 13 residues in the CDR3. For the CDR3, the DNA is TGCAGCGGGGGGGAGAATAGCAATCAGCCCCAGCATTTT. This sequence encodes CSGGENSNQPQHF. The full variable domain, in which reference TRBV29-1 and TRBJ1-5 provide the parts outside the CDR3, is SAVISQKPSRDICQRGTSLTIQCQVDSQVTMMFWYRQQPGQSLTLIATANQGSEATYESGFVIDKFPISRPNLTFSTLTVSNMSPEDSSIYLCSGGENSNQPQHFGDGTRLSIL.

This clonotype was counted only a few times. The chain has TRBV7-3 and TRBJ1-1, with D unresolved. In germline, CDR1 is SGHTA, CDR2 FQGTGA. Trimming took 5 bases from V and 8 from J, leaving 12 bases between them. CDR3 length equals 12 residues. The CDR3 DNA is TGTGCCAGCAGCAATGGACGGACGGAAGCTTTCTTT. This codes for CASSNGRTEAFF.

This sequence joins TRBV6-1 and TRBJ2-7, with D tentatively TRBD2 (6 bases). Between the trimmed V and J ends, which lost 6 bases and 2 bases, there was a span of 14 bases. Germline V gene lookup returns CDR1 MNHNS and CDR2 SASEGT. The CDR3 extends over 14 amino acids. The CDR3 DNA follows: TGTGCCAGCAGCTCCCGGGACTTCCCCTACGAGCAGTACTTC. It specifies CASSSRDFPYEQYF.

The CDR3 loop reads CASSVDGRGPSSYNEQFF. As DNA, the CDR3 is TGTGCCAGCAGCGTAGACGGGAGGGGTCCTAGCTCCTACAATGAGCAGTTCTTC. This sequence joins TRBV9 and TRBJ2-1; 8 bases are a match to TRBD2. Germline loops: CDR1 SGDLS, CDR2 YYNGEE. The CDR3 consists of 18 residues. Unmatched junction bases numbered 8, after V lost 0 bases and J lost 0 bases.

This clonotype was counted only a few times. The J gene is TRBJ2-5, the V gene TRBV5-1; D assignment may be TRBD1 or TRBD2 (5 bases each). The V gene's germline CDR1 is SGHRS and CDR2 YFSETQ. Deletions cut 4 bases from V and 1 base from J, with 14 bases between. CDR3 length: 15 amino acids. The CDR3 bases are TGCGCCAGCAGCCTTGGGGGTGTGAGCCAAGAGACCCAGTACTTC. This translates into CASSLGGVSQETQYF.

This clonotype has just a few counts. V and J are TRBV28 and TRBJ1-3, with D possibly being TRBD1 (5 bases). V shed 4 bases and J shed 0 bases, with 13 bases lying between them. This CDR3 has 16 residues. Germline assignment: CDR1 MDHEN and CDR2 SYDVKM. The CDR3 reads CASSSAGEASGNTIYF. The DNA for the CDR3 is TGTGCCAGCAGTTCCGCGGGGGAGGCCTCTGGAAACACCATATATTTT.

This chain links TRBV18 with TRBJ2-5, with D perhaps matching TRBD2 (5 bases). The CDR3 extends over 13 amino acids. In germline, CDR1 is KGHSH, CDR2 LQKENI. Trimming removed 6 bases from V and 3 bases from J, with 11 bases in between. CDR3 loop: CASSYRREETQYF. The DNA of the CDR3 is TGTGCCAGCTCTTATCGGCGGGAAGAGACCCAGTACTTC.

The V call is TRBV3-1, the J call TRBJ1-2, with D uncertain. Germline CDR1 and CDR2: LGHDT and YNNKEL (reference sequence). The CDR3 sequence is 14 residues long. V shed 0 bases and J shed 4 bases, with 9 bases lying between them. The CDR3 nucleotides read TGTGCCAGCAGCCAAGACAGCTATACCTATGGCTACACCTTC. It specifies CASSQDSYTYGYTF.

This clonotype was observed many times. The chain joins TRBV19 to TRBJ2-7; TRBD1 matches 8 bases. The CDR3 length is 14 residues. V lost 3 bases and J lost 5; bases outside the gene matches: 6. Germline loops: CDR1 LNHDA, CDR2 SQIVND (reference sequence). The CDR3 bases are TGTGCCAGTAGTATTTCCAGGGGGCGTCACGAGCAGTACTTC. Translating it yields CASSISRGRHEQYF.

This clonotype was counted at least ten times. The chain combines TRBV11-2 with TRBJ2-1; 11 bases line up with TRBD2. The CDR3 is 15 residues long. J lost 8 bases, V lost 5 bases, and 8 bases had no gene match. Germline loops: CDR1 SGHAT, CDR2 FQNNGV. This CDR3 is CASSPRTSGLDEQFF. For the CDR3, the DNA is TGTGCCAGCAGCCCTCGGACTAGCGGGCTGGATGAGCAGTTCTTC. Variable domain in full (rest from reference TRBV11-2 and TRBJ2-1): EAGVAQSPRYKIIEKRQSVAFWCNPISGHATLYWYQQILGQGPKLLIQFQNNGVVDDSQLPKDRFSAERLKGVDSTLKIQPAKLEDSAVYLCASSPRTSGLDEQFFGPGTRLTVL.